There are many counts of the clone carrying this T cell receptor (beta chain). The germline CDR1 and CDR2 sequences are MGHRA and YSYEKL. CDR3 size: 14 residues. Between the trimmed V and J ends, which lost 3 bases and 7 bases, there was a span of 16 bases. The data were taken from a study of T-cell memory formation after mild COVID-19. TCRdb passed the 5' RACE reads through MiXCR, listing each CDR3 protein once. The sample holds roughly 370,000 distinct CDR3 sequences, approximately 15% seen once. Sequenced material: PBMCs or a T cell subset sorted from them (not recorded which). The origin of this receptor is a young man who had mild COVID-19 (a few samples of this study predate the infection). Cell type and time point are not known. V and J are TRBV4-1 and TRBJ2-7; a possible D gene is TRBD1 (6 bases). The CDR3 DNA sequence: TGCGCCAGCAGCCAGCAGACAGGAGAAATGGAGCAGTACTTC. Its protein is CASSQQTGEMEQYF.